Sequencing of this T cell receptor (beta chain) was carried out in a study of T-cell reconstitution after alpha-beta-depleted transplantation in children. The study, taken as a whole, reports: Several hundred expanded graft clones reportedly gave rise to the alpha-beta T cells present about two months after transplant. At one year after transplant, newly produced T cells mostly accounted for T-cell counts and diversity.

The V gene lost 1 base and the J gene lost 7 bases, with 10 bases spanning the gap. The germline CDR1 and CDR2 sequences are SGHDN and FVKESK. The CDR3 covers 13 residues. Regarding this clonotype: Its antigen is unknown.

Unique molecular identifiers featured in how the TCRbeta library was prepared. TCRdb re-derived calls from the PCR reads in MiXCR, one entry per CDR3 protein. The sample shows 700,000 to 950,000 distinct CDR3 sequences, around 17% of them seen only once. This sequence was found in a male patient between 10 and 17 years old who had a stem cell transplant for acute lymphoblastic leukemia, so the T cells may come from the graft donor. The chain recombines TRBV14 with TRBJ2-5, with D possibly TRBD2 on 6 matching bases. The input for sequencing was PBMCs, mostly from graft donor cells, taken 360 days after TCRalphabeta/CD19-depleted stem cell transplant. CDR3 sequence: CASSQALEGTQYF. The DNA of the CDR3 is TGTGCCAGCAGCCAAGCCCTGGAGGGGACCCAGTACTTC.